The present T cell receptor beta chain was sequenced within a study of blood T cell repertoires in COVID-19 (dated by TCRdb to the early 2020s). Regarding the research as a whole: Samples from collaborators originated in the United States, Italy and Spain and spanned both the acute and convalescent phases of COVID-19. The prospective study material was composed of cDNA or gDNA derived from T cells, B-cell-depleted T cells, or PBMCs. Subjects who had been exposed to COVID-19, were actively infected with it, or had recovered from it provided the deeply sampled blood TCRbeta repertoires that made up the dataset. The repertoires were released in a freely available public database intended as a resource for research on the immune response to SARS-CoV-2. The samples were drawn from two sources: the first 160 participants of the ongoing ImmuneRACE study, and some 1,300 subjects contributed by 6 global collaborators. A de-identified subject ID, COVID-19 status, age in years and sex were almost always included in the sample metadata. Where available, HLA class I and class II types were obtained from metadata supplied by the sample provider rather than from assay-based typing. Study-wide findings and limitations: Clinical and demographic metadata were provided uncurated, with the amount varying by source and participant.

This clone was seen a few times. Its antigen remains undetermined. No base-level quality is on record; no much larger clone is a single base apart. TCRbeta CDR3 regions were amplified from genomic DNA by means of the immunoSEQ Assay, a bias-controlled multiplex PCR. The study's own analysis went as follows. Within the assay, amplification of reference gene primers was used to estimate how many nucleated cells each sample contained. To quantify the absolute abundance of each unique TCRbeta CDR3 rearrangement, sequence reads were collapsed and filtered. For each sample, productive Simpson clonality was calculated as the square root of Simpson's diversity index over productive rearrangements. The clones in this table, taken by TCRdb from immuneACCESS, are in-frame only. Not every clone is retained; where verified, under half of the shortfall comes from an unresolved V gene, and the cause of the rest is unknown. Clone size and V and J calls were adopted from that table, with D and trimming inferred from the DNA. The sample table records some 150,000 clones; around 87% of these occur just once. The ten largest clones add up to about 4.2% of the sample.

The germline V gene encodes CDR1 SGHKS and CDR2 YYEKEE (reference sequence). V sheds 4 bases and J sheds 3 bases, leaving 7 bases between their ends. The CDR3 contains 13 residues, cysteine and phenylalanine counted. The CDR3 DNA has 39 bases and is translated from base 1. Whole blood was collected in K2EDTA tubes by collaborating institutions according to the institutions' own protocols. Collaborator samples were shipped for TCRbeta analysis as frozen whole blood, isolated PBMCs, or DNA extracted from either sample type. This receptor was taken from a woman aged 60-70 years with active or convalescent COVID-19. Source material: peripheral blood. The rearranged chain carries TRBV5-5 and TRBJ2-2; the D region possibly corresponds to TRBD1 (6 bases align). CDR3 protein: CASSGQHTGELFF. The nucleotide sequence is TGTGCCAGCAGCGGACAGCACACCGGGGAGCTGTTTTTT.